Detailed here is one T cell receptor (beta chain). What it binds is unknown. V was pared by 0 bases and J by 2 bases, with 5 bases of the junction left unmatched. Germline-derived CDR1 and CDR2 are SGHTA and FQGTGA. The CDR3 runs 18 residues. This entry belongs to a study of T cell clonotyping in hematopoietic cell transplantation. Study-level results: CD4 and CD8 repertoire contributions could not be separated without sorting.

The table came from immunoSEQ multiplex PCR; TCRdb's copy has only in-frame clones and leaves some out. The sample carries 12,000 to 15,000 clones, about nine tenths recorded once. The rearrangement joins TRBV7-3 to TRBJ2-6; 9 bases match TRBD1. The sample was PBMCs, taken 100 days after allogeneic stem cell transplant. This clonotype was sampled from a male patient aged 45 to 59 who had an allogeneic stem cell transplant from an unrelated donor, so T cells may come from the graft donor. Some clones in this sample may be carry-over from other donors' samples. CDR3 in DNA: TGTGCCAGCAGCTTAACGGGGACAGGGTATGCTGGGGCCAACGTCCTGACTTTC. Residues: CASSLTGTGYAGANVLTF.